Sequencing of this T cell receptor beta chain was carried out in a study of T cells in narcolepsy. Study-wide context: Healthy controls were enrolled alongside patients with narcolepsy type 1 or type 2. Findings and limits, study-wide: Healthy controls reportedly lacked the autoreactive clonotypes serially found in patients' blood. HCRT-specific and TRIB2-specific autoreactive clonotypes appeared among same-patient CSF and blood CD4+ clonotypes.

About this clone itself: The antigen is not known.

V lost 3 bases and J lost 5, with 13 bases in between. Germline assignment: CDR1 SGHNT and CDR2 YENEEA. This CDR3 is 14 amino acids long. Clones were read by immunoSEQ multiplex PCR, and TCRdb kept only the in-frame ones, dropping some. Of roughly 2,400 clones in the sample, 20% to 30% are singletons; the top ten hold 15% to 20%. The specimen sequenced was cultured CD4+ T cells from cerebrospinal fluid. The TCR was taken from a human donor with narcolepsy. The rearrangement links TRBV11-3 to TRBJ2-5; D possibly uses TRBD1 or TRBD2 (7 bases each). Here the CDR3 reads CASSLGGGAETQYF. CDR3 DNA: TGTGCCAGCAGCTTGGGAGGGGGCGCGGAGACCCAGTACTTC. Full variable domain (rest looked up from reference TRBV11-3 and TRBJ2-5): EAGVVQSPRYKIIEKKQPVAFWCNPISGHNTLYWYLQNLGQGPELLIRYENEEAVDDSQLPKDRFSAERLKGVDSTLKIQPAELGDSAVYLCASSLGGGAETQYFGPGTRLLVL.